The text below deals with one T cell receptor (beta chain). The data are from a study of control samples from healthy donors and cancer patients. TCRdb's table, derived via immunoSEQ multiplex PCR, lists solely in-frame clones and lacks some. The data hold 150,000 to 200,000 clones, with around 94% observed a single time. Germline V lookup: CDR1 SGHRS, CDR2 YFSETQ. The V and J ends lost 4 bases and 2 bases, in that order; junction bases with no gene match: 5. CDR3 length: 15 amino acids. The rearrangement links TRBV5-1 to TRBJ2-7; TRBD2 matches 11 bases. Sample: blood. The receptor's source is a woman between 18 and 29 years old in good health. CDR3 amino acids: CASSPGTSGTYEQYF. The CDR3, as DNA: TGCGCCAGCAGCCCCGGGACTAGCGGAACCTACGAGCAGTACTTC.